This passage covers 21 T cell receptor beta chains from one sample sequenced in a study of OX40 agonist ivuxolimab in advanced cancers. Data came from immunoSEQ multiplex PCR; TCRdb stores just in-frame clones and leaves some out. The table lists roughly 56,000 clones, about 76% of them singletons. The input for sequencing was CD4+ or CD8+ T cells sorted from blood, taken in a trial of the OX40 agonist ivuxolimab. Receptors originate from an adult with an advanced solid tumor such as melanoma, head and neck, liver or kidney cancer.

The CDR3, as DNA: TGCGCCAGCAGCCAAGGCGATAGCGTTTTCACAGATACGCAGTATTTT. Amino acid sequence: CASSQGDSVFTDTQYF. The chain recombines TRBV4-1 with TRBJ2-3, with a possible D match to TRBD2 (5 bases). Germline V gene sequence: CDR1 MGHRA, CDR2 YSYEKL. Trimming shortened V by 1 base and J by 2 bases, and 13 bases separated the two germline ends. CDR3 length equals 16 residues.

The DNA for the CDR3 is TGTGCCAGCAGCGCACAGGGGCCACGTTTGGGCAATGAGCAGTTCTTC. This encodes CASSAQGPRLGNEQFF. This sequence joins TRBV27 and TRBJ2-1; TRBD1 agrees at 7 bases. The germline V gene has CDR1 MNHEY and CDR2 SMNVEV (reference sequence). CDR3 length: 16 residues. The V segment lost 6 bases and the J segment 6 bases; nucleotides outside the gene matches: 14.

This clone was counted only a few times. The V and J genes are TRBV9 and TRBJ2-7; D gene unclear. V was pared by 0 bases and J by 5 bases, with 6 bases between. Per germline, CDR1 SGDLS and CDR2 YYNGEE. This CDR3 contains 12 residues. CDR3 amino acids: CASSVGEDEQYF. CDR3 sequence (DNA): TGTGCCAGCAGCGTAGGGGAAGACGAGCAGTACTTC.

The rearrangement uses TRBV5-4 and TRBJ2-5; D gene unclear. The CDR3 loop spans 13 amino acids. The V gene's germline CDR1 is SGHNT and CDR2 YYREEE (reference sequence). Trimming took off 2 bases at V and 4 bases at J, with 9 bases between the two ends. CDR3 sequence reads: CASSLAVTETQYF. The CDR3 region has the DNA TGTGCCAGCAGCTTAGCAGTCACAGAGACCCAGTACTTC.

The V gene is TRBV19, the J gene TRBJ1-5; 8 bases map to TRBD1. Germline CDR1 LNHDA, CDR2 SQIVND (reference sequence). V was pared by 4 bases and J by 0 bases, with 5 bases of the junction left unmatched. The CDR3 is made up of 16 amino acids. CDR3 nucleotides: TGTGCCAGTAGTAGGACAGGGAAGGGTAGCAATCAGCCCCAGCATTTT. Its protein product is CASSRTGKGSNQPQHF.

The sample holds a few counts of this clone. V is TRBV11-2 and J is TRBJ1-2; TRBD1 is a possible D gene (5 bases). V was clipped by 1 base and J by 6 bases, with 12 bases between them. Germline assignment: CDR1 SGHAT and CDR2 FQNNGV. The CDR3 spans 14 residues. The CDR3 DNA follows: TGTGCCAGCAGCTTAGGATCAGGGAAGGATGGCTACACCTTC. Its translation: CASSLGSGKDGYTF.

The chain carries TRBV6-1 and TRBJ2-2; D not certain. V lost 3 bases and J 7 bases, leaving 9 bases between the germline ends. This CDR3 comprises 13 residues. Germline V CDR1 and CDR2: MNHNS, SASEGT. The CDR3 reads CASSESRGGELFF. CDR3 sequence (DNA): TGTGCCAGCAGTGAGTCGCGAGGCGGGGAGCTGTTTTTT.

This chain connects TRBV6-6 to TRBJ1-1; 9 nucleotides line up with TRBD1. V lost 4 bases and J lost 1; bases outside the gene matches: 4. Germline V lookup: CDR1 MNHNY, CDR2 SVGAGI (reference sequence). The CDR3 contains 15 residues. The CDR3 DNA follows: TGTGCCAGCAGTTCCACGGGACAGGGGAACACTGAAGCTTTCTTT. It codes for CASSSTGQGNTEAFF.

The gene calls are TRBV9 and TRBJ1-1, with D tentatively TRBD1 (5 bases). From germline, CDR1 is SGDLS and CDR2 YYNGEE. This CDR3 is 13 amino acids long. The V end was cut by 8 bases, the J end by 4 bases, with 15 bases between. The CDR3 DNA reads as TGTGCCAGTAGGTCCGTGGGGACCACTGAAGCTTTCTTT. Residues: CASRSVGTTEAFF.

The genes are TRBV9 and TRBJ2-7, with D hard to call. Germline assignment: CDR1 SGDLS and CDR2 YYNGEE. V lost 0 bases and J 1 base, leaving 8 bases between the germline ends. The CDR3 length is 14 residues. The CDR3 sequence is CASSVVPESYEQYF. CDR3 in DNA: TGTGCCAGCAGCGTAGTTCCTGAGTCCTACGAGCAGTACTTC.

The chain employs TRBV11-2 and TRBJ1-1; 8 bases fit TRBD1. The J segment lost 0 bases and the V segment lost 5 bases, leaving 11 bases of the junction unmatched. Germline V gene data show CDR1 as SGHAT and CDR2 as FQNNGV. CDR3 length equals 17 residues. DNA for the CDR3: TGTGCCAGCAGCGAGAGGACAGGGATGAGAATGAACACTGAAGCTTTCTTT. Translated: CASSERTGMRMNTEAFF.

This clone was detected only once. J is TRBJ1-2 and V is TRBV15; D is possibly TRBD1 (5 bases). The germline gives CDR1 LNHNV, CDR2 YYDKDF (reference sequence). Between the trimmed V and J ends, which lost 5 bases and 3 bases, there was a span of 22 bases. The CDR3 is 17 residues long. In DNA, the CDR3 is TGTGCCACCAGCGGTCCCCCAGGGCAGGTCAGAGACTATGGCTACACCTTC. Protein product: CATSGPPGQVRDYGYTF.

This chain connects TRBV29-1 to TRBJ2-2; D not certain. V was pared by 1 base and J by 5 bases, with 11 bases between. The CDR3 has 14 residues. Germline CDR1 reads SQVTM; CDR2 reads ANQGSEA. In nucleotides, the CDR3 is TGCAGCGTTGAAGGAGGAACCGGGACCGGGGAGCTGTTTTTT. This encodes CSVEGGTGTGELFF.

This chain connects TRBV7-9 to TRBJ2-3, with 9 bases lining up with TRBD2. This CDR3 is 14 amino acids long. Trimming removed 3 bases from V and 6 bases from J; junction bases left unmatched: 4. Germline-derived CDR1 and CDR2 are SEHNR and FQNEAQ (reference sequence). CDR3 residues: CASSLGLARDTQYF. CDR3 nucleotide sequence: TGTGCCAGCAGCTTGGGACTAGCCCGCGATACGCAGTATTTT.

This clone was found once. The J gene is TRBJ2-7, the V gene TRBV7-9; possibly TRBD1 for D (6 bases). Deletions cut 5 bases from V and 5 bases from J, with 13 bases between. The CDR3 is 13 amino acids. From germline, CDR1 is SEHNR and CDR2 FQNEAQ (reference sequence). The CDR3 DNA follows: TGTGCCAGCAGCCAAAATAACAGGGACGAGCAGTACTTC. It encodes CASSQNNRDEQYF. Full variable domain (outside the CDR3, taken from reference TRBV7-9 and TRBJ2-7): DTGVSQNPRHKITKRGQNVTFRCDPISEHNRLYWYRQTLGQGPEFLTYFQNEAQLEKSRLLSDRFSAERPKGSFSTLEIQRTEQGDSAMYLCASSQNNRDEQYFGPGTRLTVT.

This clone came up once. The DNA of the CDR3 is TGTGCCATCATCTCTGGAAACACCATATATTTT. It specifies CAIISGNTIYF. The genes are TRBV10-3 and TRBJ1-3; D unresolved. Germline-derived CDR1 and CDR2 are ENHRY and SYGVKD. Trimming stripped 7 bases from V and 0 bases from J, with 1 base between. The CDR3 consists of 11 residues.

This clone occurred a few times. Sequence at one end of the junction differs from germline and may be a read error. The CDR3 region has the DNA TGTGCTAGCAGCGTGCAGCGACTAGCGGGGGGGGCTGAGACCCAGTACTTC. This codes for CASSVQRLAGGAETQYF. This chain links TRBV7-7 with TRBJ2-5, with 14 positions matching TRBD2. The germline gives CDR1 SSHAT, CDR2 FNYEAQ (reference sequence). The CDR3 spans 17 residues. Complete variable domain (other parts from reference TRBV7-7 and TRBJ2-5): GAGVSQSPRYKVTKRGQDVTLRCDPISSHATLYWYQQALGQGPEFLTYFNYEAQPDKSGLPSDRFSAERPEGSISTLTIQRTEQRDSAMYRCASSVQRLAGGAETQYFGPGTRLLVL.

This sequence joins TRBV5-5 and TRBJ2-7, with TRBD1 matching over 11 bases. This CDR3 has 14 residues. The ends lost 5 bases at V and 6 bases at J; junction bases unmatched: 7. Looked up from germline, CDR1 is SGHKS and CDR2 is YYEKEE (reference sequence). This CDR3 reads CASRKGQGAVEQYF. The CDR3, as DNA: TGTGCCAGCAGGAAAGGACAGGGGGCTGTCGAGCAGTACTTC.

The chain employs TRBV6-1 and TRBJ2-1; D is ambiguous. CDR3 length: 13 amino acids. From germline, CDR1 is MNHNS and CDR2 SASEGT. V dropped 1 base and J dropped 10 bases, with 11 bases sitting between them. The CDR3 here is CASSEDPRREQFF. The CDR3 nucleotides are TGTGCCAGCAGTGAAGACCCTCGGCGAGAGCAGTTCTTC.

The rearrangement links TRBV6-1 to TRBJ1-2; no definite D call. The ends were cut back, 2 bases at V and 4 bases at J, with 5 bases in the middle. The CDR3 is 12 amino acids. Germline V CDR1 and CDR2: MNHNS, SASEGT. Here the CDR3 DNA reads TGTGCCAGCAGTGAAAGGATCTATGGCTACACCTTC. Protein product: CASSERIYGYTF.

This chain connects TRBV10-3 to TRBJ1-5; 7 bases match TRBD1. Germline values: CDR1 ENHRY, CDR2 SYGVKD. This CDR3 contains 15 residues. With 5 bases clipped from V and 5 bases from J, the junction kept 9 bases outside the gene matches. The CDR3: CAISSNTGEYQPQHF. In DNA form, the CDR3 reads TGTGCCATCAGTTCCAATACAGGGGAATATCAGCCCCAGCATTTT.